Below are 14 T cell receptor beta chains sequenced from a single sample in a study of T-cell reconstitution after alpha-beta-depleted transplantation in children. Unique molecular identifiers were used in preparing the TCRbeta library. TCRdb called the PCR reads again in MiXCR, with one record for every CDR3 protein. There are some 550,000 distinct CDR3 sequences in the sample; about a sixth occur only once, and 2.5% to 4% lies in the top ten. This specimen was PBMCs from the stem cell graft donor, taken from the stem cell graft. The receptors were gathered from a human donor who donated a stem cell graft to a child with acute lymphoblastic leukemia.

This clonotype turned up a few times. This chain links TRBV5-1 with TRBJ2-3; D gene uncertain. Germline V CDR1 and CDR2: SGHRS, YFSETQ. Trimming took off 0 bases at V and 2 bases at J, with 10 bases between the two ends. The CDR3 extends over 15 amino acids. The CDR3, as DNA: TGCGCCAGCAGCTTGGCCGCCCCTTACACAGATACGCAGTATTTT. This gives the protein CASSLAAPYTDTQYF.

In this sample, this clonotype turned up a few times. The chain joins TRBV5-1 to TRBJ2-5, with a weak D call TRBD1 (5 bases). Trimming cost V 5 bases and J 5 bases, with 19 bases left between them. The CDR3 sequence is 15 residues long. Germline assignment: CDR1 SGHRS and CDR2 YFSETQ. In DNA, the CDR3 is TGCGCCAGCAGTATATGGGGCGCCCCTCAGGAGACCCAGTACTTC. Its protein is CASSIWGAPQETQYF.

This clonotype was observed a handful of times. The chain links TRBV2 to TRBJ1-1; D call uncertain. V lost 6 bases, J lost 0 bases, and 8 bases lay in between. The germline CDR1 and CDR2 sequences are SNHLY and FYNNEI. The CDR3 sequence is 13 residues long. CDR3 in amino acids: CASREAMNTEAFF. The CDR3 DNA follows: TGTGCCAGCAGGGAGGCCATGAACACTGAAGCTTTCTTT.

V is TRBV5-1 and J is TRBJ2-1; 11 bases fit TRBD2. In germline, CDR1 is SGHRS, CDR2 YFSETQ. The ends lost 0 bases at V and 3 bases at J; junction bases unmatched: 11. The CDR3 loop spans 19 amino acids. The CDR3 nucleotides are TGCGCCAGCAGCTTGGGAGGGACTAGCGGAGTGACCCTCTACAATGAGCAGTTCTTC. This translates into CASSLGGTSGVTLYNEQFF.

Only a few counts were recorded for this clonotype. V gene TRBV11-2 combines with J gene TRBJ2-1; D may match TRBD1 or TRBD2 (5 bases each). The CDR3 sequence is 16 residues long. Trimming removed 6 bases at V and 4 bases at J, with 19 bases between. Germline V gene lookup returns CDR1 SGHAT and CDR2 FQNNGV. CDR3 amino acids: CASSYPPGTRYNEQFF. The CDR3 bases are TGTGCCAGCAGTTATCCCCCCGGGACCAGATACAATGAGCAGTTCTTC.

The chain employs TRBV7-9 and TRBJ2-7, with 7 bases identical to TRBD1. The trim removed 4 bases at V and 3 bases at J, leaving 6 bases unmatched. From germline, CDR1 is SEHNR and CDR2 FQNEAQ (reference sequence). This CDR3 region has 14 residues. Written as DNA, the CDR3 is TGTGCCAGCAGCTCCCTACAGGGGAACTACGAGCAGTACTTC. Translated, it gives CASSSLQGNYEQYF.

This sequence joins TRBV5-1 and TRBJ2-3; 8 bases agree with TRBD2. The germline CDR1 and CDR2 sequences are SGHRS and YFSETQ. J gave up 0 bases and V 1 base, and 1 base lay outside the gene matches. This CDR3 spans 15 amino acids. The CDR3 protein is CASSLPSGSTDTQYF. CDR3 bases: TGCGCCAGCAGCTTGCCTAGCGGGAGCACAGATACGCAGTATTTT.

This rearrangement joins TRBV20-1 to TRBJ2-7, with 11 nucleotides matching TRBD2. J was trimmed by 3 bases and V by 1 base; bases with no gene match: 17. This CDR3 is built from 19 residues. CDR1 is DFQATT, CDR2 SNEGSKA, per germline (reference sequence). In nucleotides, the CDR3 is TGCAGTGCTAGAGGAAATAGGATGCTAGCGGGGGGAGGTCTCTACGAGCAGTACTTC. Amino acid sequence: CSARGNRMLAGGGLYEQYF.

V gene TRBV20-1 combines with J gene TRBJ2-3; TRBD1 might be the D (5 bases). This CDR3 has 16 amino acids. Germline values: CDR1 DFQATT, CDR2 SNEGSKA (reference sequence). The V end was cut by 2 bases, the J end by 2 bases, with 17 bases between. The CDR3 nucleotides read TGCAGTGCTAGAACCCAGGGCTCCGGGTACACAGATACGCAGTATTTT. This translates into CSARTQGSGYTDTQYF.

This clonotype was detected a few times. The rearrangement uses TRBV9 and TRBJ2-1; possibly TRBD1 for D (6 bases). From germline, CDR1 is SGDLS and CDR2 YYNGEE. The CDR3 has 15 amino acids. With 0 bases removed from V and 2 bases from J, the gap between germline ends came to 9 bases. The CDR3 nucleotides are TGTGCCAGCAGCGTAGAGGGGGTCCCCTACAATGAGCAGTTCTTC. This gives the protein CASSVEGVPYNEQFF.

The chain carries TRBV15 and TRBJ2-7; the match to TRBD2 covers 11 bases. Germline CDR1 and CDR2: LNHNV and YYDKDF (reference sequence). The J segment lost 5 bases and the V segment lost 0 bases, leaving 6 bases of the junction unmatched. The CDR3 spans 16 residues. The CDR3 coding sequence is TGTGCCACCAGCAGAGATACAACTAGCGGGAGAGACGAGCAGTACTTC. Translated: CATSRDTTSGRDEQYF.

The chain joins TRBV5-1 to TRBJ2-3, with D uncertain. The CDR3 has 12 amino acids. V was trimmed by 3 bases and J by 2 bases, leaving 4 bases between them. From germline, CDR1 is SGHRS and CDR2 YFSETQ. The CDR3 DNA reads as TGCGCCAGCAGCTACGACACAGATACGCAGTATTTT. Protein product: CASSYDTDTQYF.

The rearrangement uses TRBV13 and TRBJ2-7; 10 bases match TRBD2. Germline-derived CDR1 and CDR2 are PRHDT and FYEKMQ (reference sequence). With V trimmed by 5 bases and J by 5 bases, 12 bases remained unmatched. The CDR3 length is 16 residues. CDR3 in amino acids: CASSPTLAGGPDEQYF. The CDR3 DNA is TGTGCCAGCAGCCCGACCTTAGCGGGAGGTCCCGACGAGCAGTACTTC.

This clonotype has a handful of counts. CDR3 residues: CSATDTGGWTGEQYF. DNA of the CDR3: TGCAGTGCTACAGACACAGGGGGATGGACTGGCGAGCAGTACTTC. The rearrangement joins TRBV20-1 to TRBJ2-7; the match to TRBD1 covers 8 bases. J lost 6 bases, V lost 4 bases, and 14 bases had no gene match. The CDR3 runs to 15 residues. Germline V CDR1 and CDR2: DFQATT, SNEGSKA (reference sequence).